This T cell receptor (beta chain) comes out of a study of blood T cell repertoires in COVID-19. The germline gives CDR1 WNHNN, CDR2 SYGVQD (reference sequence). This CDR3 is 14 amino acids long. After removal of 8 bases from V and 1 base from J, the junction contained 5 bases not matched to a gene. Seattle participants joined during active infection and were tracked over time. As handled by the study authors: For nucleated cells, counts were estimated from reference gene primer amplification. The data were produced by immunoSEQ multiplex PCR, yet TCRdb's version contains in-frame clones alone and is incomplete. D and trimming were read from the DNA, whereas the V and J calls and clone size are those reported in that table. The data show 380,000 or so clones, with roughly 90% seen just once and about 7.6% held by the top ten.

This sequence joins TRBV10-1 and TRBJ2-3, with TRBD1 matching over 8 bases. This clonotype originated in a woman aged 60 to 75 with COVID-19, enrolled during active disease. The specimen sequenced was peripheral blood. CDR3 coding DNA: TGCGCCAGCCACACGACAGGGGGCACAGATACGCAGTATTTT. Protein product: CASHTTGGTDTQYF.